The rows below give T cell receptor beta chains drawn from one sample of a study of T cell changes during pregnancy in multiple sclerosis. TCRdb's table, derived via immunoSEQ multiplex PCR, lists solely in-frame clones and lacks some. The sample lists under 65,000 clones; roughly 94% were seen once. The material was CD8+ T cells from peripheral blood mononuclear cells, obtained after pregnancy. The source is a female donor with multiple sclerosis, enrolled in a pregnancy study. The CDR3 runs from the conserved cysteine through the conserved F or W. A D gene is named only where the DNA matches it firmly.

V,D,CDR3
TRBV9,TRBD2,CASSVATSGSDLSYEQYF
TRBV15,TRBD1,CATSSQRQGSSYEQYF
TRBV15,TRBD2,CATAASAGDYNEQFF
TRBV5-4,TRBD1,CASSPDRGRNSGANVLTF
TRBV6-4,.,CASSNRVGSYNEQFF
TRBV5-1,TRBD2,CASSFGLAGSDTQYF
TRBV27,.,CASSLSRSGNTIYF
TRBV27,.,CASSFIEGYEQYF
TRBV6-5,.,CASSYVSRDGYTF
TRBV21-1,.,CASSKEGAGAGYEQYF
TRBV2,TRBD1,CASSPGQGDFRGNTIYF
TRBV27,TRBD1,CASRTQGVLEAFF
TRBV4-1,TRBD1,CASSHILRGRAQPQHF
TRBV5-1,TRBD1,CASSLQGAVGQPQHF
TRBV7-9,.,CASSLGGAGEQYF